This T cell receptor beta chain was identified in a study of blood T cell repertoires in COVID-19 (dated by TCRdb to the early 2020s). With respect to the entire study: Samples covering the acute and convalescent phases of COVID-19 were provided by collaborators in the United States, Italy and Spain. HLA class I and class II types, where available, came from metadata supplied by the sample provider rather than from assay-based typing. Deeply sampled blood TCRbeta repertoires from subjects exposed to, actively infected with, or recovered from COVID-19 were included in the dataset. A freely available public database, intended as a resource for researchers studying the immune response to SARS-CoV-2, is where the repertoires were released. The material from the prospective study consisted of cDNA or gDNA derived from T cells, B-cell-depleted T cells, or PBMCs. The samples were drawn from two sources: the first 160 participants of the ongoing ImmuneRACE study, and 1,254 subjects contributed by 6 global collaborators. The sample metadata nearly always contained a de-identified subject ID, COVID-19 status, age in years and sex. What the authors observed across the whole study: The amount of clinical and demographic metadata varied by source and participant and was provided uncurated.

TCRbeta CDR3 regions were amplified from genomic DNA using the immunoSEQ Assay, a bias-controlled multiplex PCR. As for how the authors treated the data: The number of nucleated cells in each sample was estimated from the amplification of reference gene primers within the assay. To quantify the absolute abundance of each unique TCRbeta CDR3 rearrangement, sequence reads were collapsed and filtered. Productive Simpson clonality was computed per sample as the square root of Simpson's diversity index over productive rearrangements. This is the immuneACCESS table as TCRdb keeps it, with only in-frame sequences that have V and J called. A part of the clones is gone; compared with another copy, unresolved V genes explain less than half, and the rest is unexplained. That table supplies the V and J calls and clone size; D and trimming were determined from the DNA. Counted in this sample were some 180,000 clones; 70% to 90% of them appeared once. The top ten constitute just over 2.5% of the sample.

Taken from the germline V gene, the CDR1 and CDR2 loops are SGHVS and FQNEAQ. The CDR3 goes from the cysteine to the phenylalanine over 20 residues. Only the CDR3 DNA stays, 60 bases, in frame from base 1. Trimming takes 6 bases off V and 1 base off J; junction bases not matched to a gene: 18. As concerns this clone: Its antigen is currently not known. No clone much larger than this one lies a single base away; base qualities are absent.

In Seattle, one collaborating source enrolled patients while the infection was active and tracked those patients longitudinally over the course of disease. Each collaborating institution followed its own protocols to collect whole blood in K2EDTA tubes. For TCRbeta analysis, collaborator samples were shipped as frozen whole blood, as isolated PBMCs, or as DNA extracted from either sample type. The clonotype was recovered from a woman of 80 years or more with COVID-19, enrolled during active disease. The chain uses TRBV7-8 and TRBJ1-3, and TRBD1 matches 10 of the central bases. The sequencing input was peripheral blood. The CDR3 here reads CASSRKGGTGVPNSGNTIYF. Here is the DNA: TGTGCCAGCAGTCGTAAAGGAGGGACAGGGGTCCCGAATTCTGGAAACACCATATATTTT.